The 5 T cell receptor beta chains listed next were all sequenced from one sample in a study of long-term antiretroviral therapy in people with HIV. Run at survey level, the immunoSEQ assay was version v3.0. Using immunoSEQ multiplex PCR, the repertoire was profiled, and TCRdb retains in-frame clones only, with some absent. The sample records 25,000 or so clones, roughly 82% being singletons. The starting material was unsorted PBMCs, obtained 0.8 years before starting antiretroviral therapy. These receptors came from a man younger than 30 with HIV.

This chain uses TRBV10-3 with TRBJ1-1; D may be TRBD1 (5 bases). V was trimmed by 2 bases and J by 7 bases, leaving 17 bases between them. The CDR3 covers 15 residues. Germline values: CDR1 ENHRY, CDR2 SYGVKD. This CDR3 is CAISEMRGTLIEAFF. The CDR3 DNA sequence: TGTGCCATCAGTGAGATGAGGGGCACCTTGATTGAAGCTTTCTTT.

In its sample, this clone was seen once. V usage is TRBV7-9 and J usage is TRBJ1-5; 9 nucleotides agree with TRBD1. V trimming: 8 bases; J trimming: 0 bases; junction bases outside the gene matches: 8. Germline V gives CDR1 SEHNR, CDR2 FQNEAQ (reference sequence). CDR3 length: 16 residues. The CDR3 DNA reads as TGTGCCAGCCCCCGGACAGGGGATTATAGCAATCAGCCCCAGCATTTT. It translates to CASPRTGDYSNQPQHF.

This clone was seen a handful of times. The chain uses TRBV28 and TRBJ2-7; 11 bases fit TRBD1. Trimming at V came to 7 bases and at J to 3 bases, leaving 8 bases not matched to a gene. CDR1 and CDR2 (germline): MDHEN, SYDVKM. CDR3 length: 15 amino acids. CDR3 in DNA: TGTGCCAGCACCCAATGGGGGACAGGGGGCTACGAGCAGTACTTC. Protein: CASTQWGTGGYEQYF.

The chain employs TRBV6-4 and TRBJ2-2, with D unresolved. The V end was cut by 0 bases, the J end by 4 bases, with 6 bases between. Germline CDR1 and CDR2: MRHNA and SNTAGT. The CDR3 is 14 residues long. CDR3 DNA: TGTGCCAGCAGTGACTCGGAAGCCACCGGGGAGCTGTTTTTT. The encoded protein is CASSDSEATGELFF.

This CDR3 reads CAWSVGYRGDTGELFF. The DNA for the CDR3 is TGTGCCTGGAGTGTAGGTTACAGGGGGGACACCGGGGAGCTGTTTTTT. The chain is built from TRBV30 and TRBJ2-2; 8 bases are shared with TRBD1. The CDR3 sequence is 16 residues long. Trimming removed 0 bases from V and 3 bases from J; junction bases left unmatched: 6. Germline CDR1 reads GTSNPN; CDR2 reads SVGIG (reference sequence).